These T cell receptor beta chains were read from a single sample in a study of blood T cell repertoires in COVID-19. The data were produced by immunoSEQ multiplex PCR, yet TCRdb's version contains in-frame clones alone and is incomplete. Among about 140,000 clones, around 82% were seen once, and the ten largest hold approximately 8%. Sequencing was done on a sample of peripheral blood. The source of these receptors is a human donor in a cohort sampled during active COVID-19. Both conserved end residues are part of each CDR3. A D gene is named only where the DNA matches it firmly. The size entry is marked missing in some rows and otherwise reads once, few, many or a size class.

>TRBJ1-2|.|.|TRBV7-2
TGTGCCAGCAGCTTAGCGCAGGGAGGAGACTATGGCTACACCTTC
CASSLAQGGDYGYTF
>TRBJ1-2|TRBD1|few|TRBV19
TGTGCCAGTAGTCCGGTCAGGGGGATTTACTATGGCTACACCTTC
CASSPVRGIYYGYTF
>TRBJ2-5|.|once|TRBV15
TGTGCCACCAGCAGCATAGGACAGAAAGAGACCCAGTACTTC
CATSSIGQKETQYF
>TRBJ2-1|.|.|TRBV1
TGCACCAGCAGCGGGGGACAGGGGTTGTGCTCCTACAATGAGCAGTTCTTC
CTSSGGQGLCSYNEQFF
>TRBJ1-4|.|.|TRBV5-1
TGCGCCAGCAGCCCTAACCCGGGGGACTATGAAAAACTGTTTTTT
CASSPNPGDYEKLFF
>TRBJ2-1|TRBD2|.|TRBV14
TGTGCCAGCAGCCTACTTCGTCGGGCTAGCGGAGCCAACAATGAGCAGTTCTTC
CASSLLRRASGANNEQFF
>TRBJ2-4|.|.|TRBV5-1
TGCGCCAGCAGCTTGGACGTCGGCAAAAACATTCAGTACTTC
CASSLDVGKNIQYF
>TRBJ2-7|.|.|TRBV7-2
TGTGCCAGCAGCCGGAGTGGGTACGAGCAGTACTTC
CASSRSGYEQYF
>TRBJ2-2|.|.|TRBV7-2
TGTGCCAGCAGCTGGCTTGTGAACACCGGGGAGCTGTTTTTT
CASSWLVNTGELFF
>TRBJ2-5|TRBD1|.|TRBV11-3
TGTGCCAGCAGCAATACCTTGGGACAGTCGGGGGAGACCCAGTACTTC
CASSNTLGQSGETQYF
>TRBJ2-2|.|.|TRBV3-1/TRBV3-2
TGTGCCAGCAGCCCAAAGCAGAACACCGGGGAGCTGTTTTTT
CASSPKQNTGELFF
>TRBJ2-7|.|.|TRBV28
TGTGCCACCCATGGAGGGGCGGTATCTCTTTACGAGCAGTACTTC
CATHGGAVSLYEQYF
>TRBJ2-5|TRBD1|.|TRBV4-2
TGTGCCAGCAGCCAACCCGGGACAGAAGAGACCCAGTACTTC
CASSQPGTEETQYF
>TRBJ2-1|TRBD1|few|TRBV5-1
TGCGCCAGCAGCTTGGACCGACAGGGTTCCTACAATGAGCAGTTCTTC
CASSLDRQGSYNEQFF
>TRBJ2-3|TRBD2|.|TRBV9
TGTGCCAGCAGCGTAGCGGCGACTAGCGGGGGGGCCCGCGATACGCAGTATTTT
CASSVAATSGGARDTQYF
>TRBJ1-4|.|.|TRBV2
TGTGCCAGCAAGGAGGGAGAGGCTGAAAAACTGTTTTTT
CASKEGEAEKLFF
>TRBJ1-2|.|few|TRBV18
TGTGCCAGCTCACCATTAGCGGAAAATAACTATGGCTACACCTTC
CASSPLAENNYGYTF
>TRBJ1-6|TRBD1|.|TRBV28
TGTGCCAGCCACACCGGGACAGGGGATTCACCCCTCCACTTT
CASHTGTGDSPLHF
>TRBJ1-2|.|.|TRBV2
TGTGCCAGCAGTACGGGACACCTCTATGGCTACACCTTC
CASSTGHLYGYTF
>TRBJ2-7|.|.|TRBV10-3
TGTGCCATCCGGGACACCTTAAGTGAGCAGTACTTC
CAIRDTLSEQYF
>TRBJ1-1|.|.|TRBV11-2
TGTGCCAGCAGCCGGGGGGTAGGCACTGAAGCTTTCTTT
CASSRGVGTEAFF
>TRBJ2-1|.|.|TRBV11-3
TGTGCCAGCAGCTTAGACCGGGGTTTATCCTACAATGAGCAGTTCTTC
CASSLDRGLSYNEQFF
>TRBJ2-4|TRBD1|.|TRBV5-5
TGTGCCAGCAGGCGCGACAGGGGCCAAAACATTCAGTACTTC
CASRRDRGQNIQYF
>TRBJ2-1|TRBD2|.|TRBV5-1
TGCGCCAGCAGCTCGACTAGCGGACCCTACAATGAGCAGTTCTTC
CASSSTSGPYNEQFF
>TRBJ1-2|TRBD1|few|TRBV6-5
TGTGCCAGCAGTTTCGGGACAGGGGGCAACTATGGCTACACCTTC
CASSFGTGGNYGYTF
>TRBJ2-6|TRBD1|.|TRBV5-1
TGCGCCAGCAGTGGGACAGCTGGGGCCAACGTCCTGACTTTC
CASSGTAGANVLTF
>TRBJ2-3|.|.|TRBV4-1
TGCGCCAGCAGCCAAGAAAGAGGGGACTCGACAGATACGCAGTATTTT
CASSQERGDSTDTQYF
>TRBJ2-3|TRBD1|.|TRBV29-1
TGCAGCGTTGAAGTGGGACAGGGGGTAACAGATACGCAGTATTTT
CSVEVGQGVTDTQYF
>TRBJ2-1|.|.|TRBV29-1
TGCAGCGTAGTTAGAGATGAGCAGTTCTTC
CSVVRDEQFF
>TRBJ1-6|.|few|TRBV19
TGTGCCAGTAGTGTTAGGGGGTCCTCACCCCTCCACTTT
CASSVRGSSPLHF
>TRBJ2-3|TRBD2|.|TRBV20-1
TGCAGTGCTAGTAGCGGGCCAGATACGCAGTATTTT
CSASSGPDTQYF
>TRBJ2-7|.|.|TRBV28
TGTGCCAGCAGTTTCCCCGGACAGTCCTACGAGCAGTACTTC
CASSFPGQSYEQYF
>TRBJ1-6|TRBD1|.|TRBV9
TGTGCCAGCAGCGTAGCGGCGACAGGGGTATCACCCCTCCACTTT
CASSVAATGVSPLHF